The T cell receptor beta chain under discussion was sequenced for a study of regulatory T cells in long-lasting Graves disease (dated by TCRdb to the early 2020s). For context, the study as a whole: To count as having persistent Graves' disease, a patient had to have received antithyroid drug treatment for over 5 years with TSH receptor autoantibodies remaining persistently positive. On average, persistent Graves' disease patients in the clinical cohort had been on antithyroid drugs for approximately 10 years. A total of roughly 35 samples underwent TCR sequencing, from about 13 patients with persistent Graves' disease and 20 or so patients with newly diagnosed Graves' disease. Patients with persistent Graves' disease were compared with patients with newly diagnosed Graves' disease using TCR sequencing and RNA sequencing of peripheral blood. The study took place in China and was registered as a clinical trial.

In its sample, this clonotype was seen many times. It has no known antigen specificity. No much larger clonotype is one base removed from it; base qualities were not supplied. Receptors were amplified or captured by multiplex PCR. TCRdb shows the sequencer as Illumina HiSeq 4000. To build TCR beta libraries, CDR3 regions were amplified by Arm-PCR using iRepertoire HTBI primers. Before sequencing, the PCR products went through gel purification. Under the source paper's analysis protocol: Gene usage analysis of CDR3 amino acid clonotypes relied on the approximately 62 TRBV and more than twelve TRBJ segments identified across samples. COPE and FqMerger were used to merge the filtered high-quality paired reads into contigs. BLAST was used to align contigs to IMGT TRBV, TRBD and TRBJ reference genes, with CDR3 defined following IMGT. Any clonotype with a frequency above 0.1% was classified as a highly expanded clone. Shannon entropy was used to measure repertoire diversity, and the Gini coefficient was used to measure V-J evenness. A clonotype was considered public if more than one individual shared it. TCRdb reran the public reads through fastp at Q25 and MiXCR, keeping productive beta chains. Each entry is one CDR3 protein sequence, shown with its most common DNA and genes. Here the V and J calls rest on TCRdb's processing, not on the authors' analysis. The table for this sample lists a few hundred thousand distinct CDR3 sequences; 22% of them were counted only once. Together, the top ten hold 10% to 15% of the sample.

V and J lose 7 bases and 4 bases, and a span of 10 bases separates them. The germline V gene specifies SNHLY as CDR1 and FYNNEI as CDR2. From the cysteine up to the phenylalanine, the CDR3 has a length of 12 residues. Left in the record is the CDR3 DNA by itself, 36 bases read in frame from the first base. Paper-wide results and their limitations: The small sample size was acknowledged by the authors as a limitation that may reduce accuracy. Persistent disease showed preferential use of TRBV28, TRBJ1-2 and TRBJ2-5, whereas newly diagnosed disease favored TRBV20-1 and TRBJ2-1. Lower TCR Shannon entropy and fewer highly expanded clones were observed in persistent Graves' disease patients than in newly diagnosed patients, which suggested clonal expansion. Sequencing and analysis were limited to the TCR beta chain. Only peripheral blood was studied, because thyroid tissue, the primary lesion, was inaccessible. Persistent patients shared more public clonotypes among themselves (around 3,000) than newly diagnosed patients did (over 950).

Explained via the paper, the time point label denotes: persistent/refractory GD, antithyroid drugs over 5 years with positive TRAb. For both TCR sequencing and RNA sequencing, RNA was extracted from PBMCs using TRIzol. The diagnosis of Graves' disease followed American Thyroid Association guidelines. The patients came from an endocrinology department in Xi'an, China. Each patient gave roughly 10 milliliters of peripheral blood, collected in an EDTA anticoagulant tube. Ficoll Paque Plus density gradient separation was used to isolate PBMCs, and no additional T cell sorting was done. An Agilent 2100 Bioanalyzer and agarose gel were used to check RNA quality, while a NanoDrop 2000 measured RNA concentration.

This sequence originates from a female donor with Graves disease. The sequenced sample was peripheral blood mononuclear cells (PBMCs), obtained when the disease was refractory, from a patient treated with antithyroid drugs. The chain was built from TRBV2 and TRBJ1-1, with the identity of the D gene unclear. Here the CDR3 is given as CASTSRSTEAFF. In nucleotides, the sequence is TGTGCCAGCACCTCCAGGAGCACTGAAGCTTTCTTT.